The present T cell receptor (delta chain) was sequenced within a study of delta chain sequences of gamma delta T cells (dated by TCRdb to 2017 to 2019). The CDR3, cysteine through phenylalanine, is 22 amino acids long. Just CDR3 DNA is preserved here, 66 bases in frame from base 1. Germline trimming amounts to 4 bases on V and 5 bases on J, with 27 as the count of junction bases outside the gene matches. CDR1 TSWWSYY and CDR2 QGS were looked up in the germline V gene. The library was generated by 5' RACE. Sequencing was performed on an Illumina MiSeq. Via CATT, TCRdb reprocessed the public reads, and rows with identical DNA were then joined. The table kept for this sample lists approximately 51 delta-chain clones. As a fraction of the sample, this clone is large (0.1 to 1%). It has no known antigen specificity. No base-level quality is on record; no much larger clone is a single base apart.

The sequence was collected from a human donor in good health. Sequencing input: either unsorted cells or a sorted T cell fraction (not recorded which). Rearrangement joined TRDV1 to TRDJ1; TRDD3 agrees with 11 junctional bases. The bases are TGTGCTCTTGGGGGCATACCTTCCTACGGGTTGTTGGGGGATACGCGGAGGGATAAACTCATCTTT. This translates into CALGGIPSYGLLGDTRRDKLIF.